Below, 25 T cell receptor beta chains from the same sample are listed, as sequenced in a study of blood T cell repertoires in COVID-19. Produced via immunoSEQ multiplex PCR; TCRdb's table is partial and in-frame only. The repertoire holds under 450,000 clones, 70% to 90% seen once, with roughly 12% in the top ten. Sequencing was carried out using peripheral blood. Every receptor here comes from a woman between 50 and 59 years old with COVID-19, enrolled during active disease.

This rearrangement joins TRBV9 to TRBJ2-7; 8 bases match TRBD1. In germline, CDR1 is SGDLS, CDR2 YYNGEE. J lost 4 bases, V lost 4 bases, and 10 bases had no gene match. This CDR3 has 15 amino acids. The CDR3 loop is CASSPRTGYGYEQYF. The CDR3 DNA follows: TGTGCCAGCAGCCCCCGGACAGGGTACGGGTACGAGCAGTACTTC.

This clone has just a few counts. The CDR3 nucleotides read TGTGCCAGCAGCCCGGCGGGACAGCAGAGCTCCTACGAGCAGTACTTC. Protein: CASSPAGQQSSYEQYF. The gene calls are TRBV7-8 and TRBJ2-7; D is possibly TRBD1 (7 bases). The CDR3 is made up of 16 amino acids. V was clipped by 5 bases and J by 0 bases, with 17 bases between them. Germline values: CDR1 SGHVS, CDR2 FQNEAQ.

The genes are TRBV10-1 and TRBJ2-1; 7 bases line up with TRBD1. V trimming: 2 bases; J trimming: 8 bases; junction bases outside the gene matches: 3. The germline gives CDR1 WNHNN, CDR2 SYGVQD (reference sequence). This CDR3 region has 13 residues. CDR3 loop: CASSETGADEQFF. The CDR3 nucleotides are TGCGCCAGCAGTGAGACAGGGGCCGATGAGCAGTTCTTC.

CDR3 DNA: TGTGCCAGCAGCCCCCAGACTAGCCCGAACACCGGGGAGCTGTTTTTT. It codes for CASSPQTSPNTGELFF. V usage is TRBV3-1 (or the pseudogene TRBV3-2) and J usage is TRBJ2-2; 7 bases match TRBD2. CDR3 size: 16 residues. The V gene's germline CDR1 is LGHDT and CDR2 YNNKEL (reference sequence). The V and J ends lost 4 bases and 0 bases, in that order; junction bases with no gene match: 5.

The V gene is TRBV19, the J gene TRBJ1-5; no definite D call. Germline V CDR1 and CDR2: LNHDA, SQIVND (reference sequence). The length of the CDR3 is 14 residues. V shed 0 bases and J shed 7 bases, with 10 bases lying between them. The CDR3 loop reads CASSIDGEDQPQHF. In DNA form, the CDR3 reads TGTGCCAGTAGTATAGATGGGGAGGACCAGCCCCAGCATTTT.

This chain joins TRBV30 and TRBJ2-3, with D possibly matching TRBD2 (6 bases). Germline V gene lookup returns CDR1 GTSNPN and CDR2 SVGIG (reference sequence). The germline V and J ends were trimmed by 5 bases and 6 bases, with 24 bases remaining between them. CDR3 length: 16 amino acids. CDR3 DNA: TGTGCCTGGTCATGGGACGGGCTAGCGTCGTCGGATACGCAGTATTTT. Amino acid sequence: CAWSWDGLASSDTQYF.

The J gene is TRBJ1-1, the V gene TRBV19; D is undetermined. The CDR3 covers 12 residues. Trimming took 3 bases from V and 11 from J, leaving 13 bases between them. Germline V gives CDR1 LNHDA, CDR2 SQIVND (reference sequence). The CDR3 sequence is CASSIGGKEAFF. In DNA form, the CDR3 reads TGTGCCAGTAGTATCGGTGGTAAGGAGGCTTTCTTT.

The chain couples TRBV2 to TRBJ1-5, with 10 bases fitting TRBD1. V gave up 1 base and J gave up 6 bases; unmatched junction bases: 9. The germline CDR1 and CDR2 sequences are SNHLY and FYNNEI. The CDR3 has 17 residues. This CDR3 is CASSEGWPGQGSQPQHF. The CDR3 DNA reads as TGTGCCAGCAGTGAAGGGTGGCCGGGACAGGGGAGTCAGCCCCAGCATTTT.

The count of this clone is one. V and J are TRBV25-1 and TRBJ2-7; weak D call: TRBD1 (6 bases). The CDR3 contains 14 residues. The V and J ends lost 6 bases and 3 bases respectively, with 15 bases between them. CDR1 and CDR2 from the germline V gene are MGHDK and SYGVNS. The CDR3 nucleotides read TGTGCCAGCAGCCGGGGACAAAACATCTACGAGCAGTACTTC. Protein product: CASSRGQNIYEQYF.

The chain employs TRBV5-1 and TRBJ1-2; TRBD1 matches 8 bases. The CDR3 totals 14 residues. V was clipped by 0 bases and J by 4 bases; unmatched bases: 2. Looked up from germline, CDR1 is SGHRS and CDR2 is YFSETQ. The CDR3: CASSLEGTGYGYTF. As DNA, the CDR3 is TGCGCCAGCAGCTTGGAAGGGACAGGCTATGGCTACACCTTC.

The V call is TRBV24-1, the J call TRBJ2-3; TRBD1 agrees at 7 bases. Unmatched junction bases numbered 6, after V lost 3 bases and J lost 1 base. CDR1 is KGHDR, CDR2 SFDVKD, per germline. This CDR3 is 16 amino acids long. DNA of the CDR3: TGTGCCACCAGTGATACTGGGACAGCCCGCACAGATACGCAGTATTTT. It translates to CATSDTGTARTDTQYF.

This chain links TRBV10-3 with TRBJ1-1, with D perhaps matching TRBD1 (6 bases). The CDR3 has 12 amino acids. Germline lookup yields CDR1 ENHRY and CDR2 SYGVKD. With 4 bases removed from V and 8 bases from J, the gap between germline ends came to 11 bases. The CDR3 loop is CAISVVQGEAFF. Here the CDR3 DNA reads TGTGCCATCAGTGTGGTACAGGGAGAAGCTTTCTTT.

The V call is TRBV19, the J call TRBJ1-6, with D hard to call. The CDR3 sequence is 12 residues long. The germline V gene has CDR1 LNHDA and CDR2 SQIVND (reference sequence). V was shortened by 3 bases and J by 6 bases, with 3 bases between the two germline ends. CDR3: CASSMANSPLHF. DNA of the CDR3: TGTGCCAGTAGTATGGCTAATTCACCCCTCCACTTT.

This chain joins TRBV27 and TRBJ1-6, with D possibly matching TRBD1 (5 bases). Germline CDR1 and CDR2: MNHEY and SMNVEV (reference sequence). The CDR3 spans 14 residues. Trimming shortened V by 3 bases and J by 7 bases, and 10 bases separated the two germline ends. The CDR3 DNA follows: TGTGCCAGCAGTTTCTCAGGGCGGAATTCACCCCTCCACTTT. It is translated as CASSFSGRNSPLHF.

V is TRBV7-9 and J is TRBJ2-3; D not certain. Germline V gene data show CDR1 as SEHNR and CDR2 as FQNEAQ (reference sequence). This CDR3 has 13 residues. Trimming took 1 base from V and 7 from J, leaving 9 bases between them. The CDR3 DNA is TGTGCCAGCAGCTTAGTGCGTATAAATACGCAGTATTTT. Its translation: CASSLVRINTQYF.

This chain links TRBV3-1 (or the pseudogene TRBV3-2) with TRBJ1-2; 9 bases align to TRBD1. CDR1 LGHDT and CDR2 YNNKEL come from the germline V gene (reference sequence). The CDR3 extends over 15 amino acids. With V trimmed by 3 bases and J by 5 bases, 7 bases remained unmatched. CDR3 residues: CASSQPDRGPYGYTF. CDR3 sequence (DNA): TGTGCCAGCAGCCAGCCGGACAGGGGCCCTTATGGCTACACCTTC.

The chain has TRBV5-6 and TRBJ2-4; 8 nucleotides match TRBD2. This CDR3 comprises 15 residues. The germline CDR1 and CDR2 sequences are SGHDT and YYEEEE. The J segment lost 2 bases and the V segment lost 4 bases, leaving 5 bases of the junction unmatched. The CDR3 region is CASSRSGGTKNIQYF. DNA for the CDR3: TGTGCCAGCAGCAGAAGCGGGGGCACCAAAAACATTCAGTACTTC.

The chain joins TRBV7-9 to TRBJ1-2, with D maybe TRBD1 (5 bases). Deletions cut 5 bases from V and 8 bases from J, with 15 bases between. Looked up from germline, CDR1 is SEHNR and CDR2 is FQNEAQ (reference sequence). The CDR3 spans 13 residues. The CDR3 nucleotides are TGTGCCAGCAGCCCCGGCTCAGGGCTAGGCTACACCTTC. Translation gives CASSPGSGLGYTF. The entire variable domain, with the rest obtained from reference TRBV7-9 and TRBJ1-2, is as follows: DTGVSQNPRHKITKRGQNVTFRCDPISEHNRLYWYRQTLGQGPEFLTYFQNEAQLEKSRLLSDRFSAERPKGSFSTLEIQRTEQGDSAMYLCASSPGSGLGYTFGSGTRLTVV.

This chain links TRBV6-5 with TRBJ1-6; 8 nucleotides line up with TRBD1. J was trimmed by 10 bases and V by 4 bases; bases with no gene match: 3. CDR1 and CDR2 from the germline V gene are MNHEY and SVGAGI. The CDR3 has 13 residues. The CDR3 nucleotides are TGTGCCAGCAGTTCAGGGGGCGGATCACCCCTCCACTTT. The encoded protein is CASSSGGGSPLHF.

This chain joins TRBV28 and TRBJ2-7; 7 bases match TRBD1. Germline CDR1 reads MDHEN; CDR2 reads SYDVKM. The CDR3 runs to 14 residues. V gave up 7 bases and J gave up 5 bases; unmatched junction bases: 11. For the CDR3, the DNA is TGTGCCAGCAAAATACAGGGGTTTGATAACGAGCAGTACTTC. It specifies CASKIQGFDNEQYF.

This chain uses TRBV5-1 with TRBJ2-2; TRBD1 aligns across 7 bases. Germline V CDR1 and CDR2: SGHRS, YFSETQ. The CDR3 spans 15 residues. V gave up 3 bases and J gave up 5 bases; unmatched junction bases: 7. The CDR3 sequence is CASSSNRGGTGELFF. CDR3 sequence (DNA): TGCGCCAGCAGCTCGAACAGGGGTGGGACCGGGGAGCTGTTTTTT. The full variable domain, in which reference TRBV5-1 and TRBJ2-2 provide the parts outside the CDR3, is KAGVTQTPRYLIKTRGQQVTLSCSPISGHRSVSWYQQTPGQGLQFLFEYFSETQRNKGNFPGRFSGRQFSNSRSEMNVSTLELGDSALYLCASSSNRGGTGELFFGEGSRLTVL.

This rearrangement joins TRBV28 to TRBJ1-4; tentative D call: TRBD1 (5 bases). CDR3 length: 14 residues. Germline CDR1 MDHEN, CDR2 SYDVKM. Between the trimmed V and J ends, which lost 2 bases and 8 bases, there was a span of 12 bases. For the CDR3, the DNA is TGTGCCAGCAGTTTAATAGGGGAGGGAGAAAAACTGTTTTTT. It encodes CASSLIGEGEKLFF.

The DNA for the CDR3 is TGTGCCAGCAGTTACTCTTCCCAGGGGAATGAGCAGTTCTTC. This translates into CASSYSSQGNEQFF. This chain connects TRBV6-6 to TRBJ2-1, with D maybe TRBD1 (6 bases). This CDR3 has 14 amino acids. Germline lookup yields CDR1 MNHNY and CDR2 SVGAGI (reference sequence). The germline V and J ends were trimmed by 0 bases and 7 bases, with 10 bases remaining between them.

J is TRBJ1-5 and V is TRBV13; D is unclear. The germline CDR1 and CDR2 sequences are PRHDT and FYEKMQ (reference sequence). The CDR3 is made up of 15 amino acids. Trimming left V 0 bases short and J 0 bases short, with 6 bases between. The CDR3 DNA sequence: TGTGCCAGCAGCTTAGGCGGTTCTAGCAATCAGCCCCAGCATTTT. Its translation is CASSLGGSSNQPQHF.

This chain connects TRBV29-1 to TRBJ2-2; TRBD1 is a possible D gene (6 bases). Germline CDR1 and CDR2: SQVTM and ANQGSEA. Trimming cost V 4 bases and J 3 bases, with 12 bases left between them. The CDR3 loop spans 14 amino acids. Here the CDR3 DNA reads TGCAGCGTTGTCTTACAGGGTGACACCGGGGAGCTGTTTTTT. Translating it yields CSVVLQGDTGELFF.